Listed here are 19 T cell receptor beta chains from one sample, sequenced in a study of CD8 T cells in ankylosing spondylitis. These receptors lack a known antigen. TCRdb fed the 5' RACE reads into MiXCR, producing one record per CDR3 protein. The sample has fewer than 550,000 distinct CDR3 sequences; approximately 5% are singletons. Study-wide points: Ankylosing spondylitis blood appeared to be characterized by a TCR beta motif of several highly homologous variants.

The source material was blood, either unsorted or a sorted T cell fraction (not recorded which). Receptor source: a male donor with ankylosing spondylitis.

This clonotype has at least ten counts. The rearrangement uses TRBV28 and TRBJ1-1, with 8 bases identical to TRBD1. CDR3 length: 15 amino acids. Trimming removed 5 bases from V and 3 bases from J; junction bases left unmatched: 8. Germline V gene sequence: CDR1 MDHEN, CDR2 SYDVKM. The CDR3 region is CASSPRQGRYTEAFF. The CDR3 nucleotides are TGTGCCAGCAGTCCTCGACAGGGGAGGTACACTGAAGCTTTCTTT.

This chain connects TRBV28 to TRBJ2-4; D is unresolved. V lost 6 bases to trimming and J lost 1 base, with 10 bases between them. The CDR3 contains 14 residues. Germline assignment: CDR1 MDHEN and CDR2 SYDVKM. CDR3 protein: CASSSGFAKNIQYF. As DNA, the CDR3 is TGTGCCAGCAGCTCCGGGTTTGCCAAAAACATTCAGTACTTC.

This clonotype was detected many times. The gene calls are TRBV9 and TRBJ2-7; 7 bases are shared with TRBD1. V lost 3 bases, J lost 3 bases, and 9 bases stayed unmatched. The CDR3 is made up of 15 amino acids. Per germline, CDR1 SGDLS and CDR2 YYNGEE. CDR3 DNA: TGTGCCAGCAGCGAGGCCGGGACAGATATCTACGAGCAGTACTTC. This translates into CASSEAGTDIYEQYF.

This clonotype was recorded at least ten times. The chain is built from TRBV12-3 or TRBV12-4 and TRBJ1-6; the match to TRBD1 covers 8 bases. After removal of 5 bases from V and 7 bases from J, the junction contained 7 bases not matched to a gene. The CDR3 runs to 15 residues. The CDR3 spells CASSPGQGRNSPLHF. DNA for the CDR3: TGTGCCAGCAGTCCCGGACAGGGTCGGAATTCACCCCTCCACTTT.

At least ten counts were recorded for this clonotype. The chain carries TRBV18 and TRBJ2-3, with a tentative D call TRBD2 (5 bases). Per the germline V gene, CDR1 is KGHSH and CDR2 is LQKENI. The V end lost 7 bases, the J end lost 6 bases, and 14 bases lay between the germline ends. This CDR3 has 13 residues. CDR3 protein: CASYGELGDTQYF. The CDR3 nucleotides are TGTGCCAGCTACGGGGAGTTGGGGGATACGCAGTATTTT.

This clonotype has at least ten counts. The chain links TRBV6-1 to TRBJ2-3, with D tentatively TRBD1 or TRBD2 (5 bases each). Looked up from germline, CDR1 is MNHNS and CDR2 is SASEGT. Trimming took 6 bases from V and 5 from J, leaving 15 bases between them. The CDR3 runs 14 residues. The DNA of the CDR3 is TGTGCCAGCAGCCGGGACCGACCGGGAGATACGCAGTATTTT. Its protein product is CASSRDRPGDTQYF.

This clonotype has at least ten counts. The rearrangement joins TRBV9 to TRBJ2-3, with D possibly TRBD2 on 5 matching bases. The V gene lost 4 bases and the J gene lost 4 bases, with 22 bases spanning the gap. The CDR3 is made up of 17 amino acids. Germline V gene sequence: CDR1 SGDLS, CDR2 YYNGEE. This CDR3 is CASSPRFEGLTSDTQYF. The CDR3 region has the DNA TGTGCCAGCAGCCCCCGATTTGAGGGCCTAACCTCAGATACGCAGTATTTT.

This clonotype was picked up many times. The chain couples TRBV12-3 or TRBV12-4 to TRBJ2-5, with unresolved D. With 1 base removed from V and 5 bases from J, the gap between germline ends came to 8 bases. The CDR3 covers 13 residues. The CDR3 is CASSLDPMETQYF. CDR3 nucleotide sequence: TGTGCCAGCAGTTTAGATCCCATGGAGACCCAGTACTTC.

This clonotype occurred many times. V is TRBV7-2 and J is TRBJ2-7, with a tentative D call TRBD1 (6 bases). This CDR3 comprises 15 residues. The V end lost 4 bases, the J end lost 4 bases, and 17 bases lay between the germline ends. Germline CDR1 and CDR2: SGHTA and FQGNSA. CDR3 amino acids: CASSSLRDTLYEQYF. The CDR3 bases are TGTGCCAGCAGCTCACTCCGGGACACATTATACGAGCAGTACTTC.

This clonotype occurred many times. V gene TRBV12-5 combines with J gene TRBJ2-2, with D uncertain. Germline CDR1 is LGHNT and CDR2 is FRNRAP. Trimming pared 2 bases from V and 2 bases from J, leaving 12 bases between. The CDR3 loop spans 16 amino acids. This CDR3 is CASGLIGHLNTGELFF. The DNA of the CDR3 is TGTGCTAGTGGTTTGATAGGGCACCTTAACACCGGGGAGCTGTTTTTT.

As to this clonotype: Being one base from a much bigger clone, this may be a read error. The CDR3 ends on some other residue instead of the conserved phenylalanine or tryptophan, so this is likely a read error. The chain uses TRBV12-3 or TRBV12-4 and TRBJ2-1; TRBD1 matches at 7 bases. V was pared by 2 bases and J by 6 bases, with 4 bases of the junction left unmatched. The CDR3 has 14 amino acids. This CDR3 reads CASSLIWTGNEQFI. CDR3 coding DNA: TGTGCCAGCAGTTTAATCTGGACAGGCAATGAGCAGTTCATC.

V is TRBV29-1 and J is TRBJ1-1; a possible D gene is TRBD1 (5 bases). Germline CDR1 and CDR2: SQVTM and ANQGSEA. The CDR3 length is 14 residues. V lost 2 bases and J lost 0, with 10 bases in between. CDR3 sequence reads: CSVEPGYLNTEAFF. CDR3 nucleotides: TGCAGCGTTGAACCAGGGTACCTGAACACTGAAGCTTTCTTT.

Ten or more counts support this clonotype. The V call is TRBV4-2, the J call TRBJ2-7, with D possibly being TRBD1 (5 bases). CDR3 length equals 15 residues. Germline-derived CDR1 and CDR2 are LGHNA and YNFKEQ. The ends were cut back, 0 bases at V and 3 bases at J, with 12 bases in the middle. The CDR3 region has the DNA TGTGCCAGCAGCCAAGATGCCGCAGGGATCTACGAGCAGTACTTC. It yields the protein CASSQDAAGIYEQYF.

With regard to this clonotype: This could be a read error, since a much larger clone is one nucleotide away. This chain links TRBV20-1 with TRBJ2-5, with D unresolved. The germline CDR1 and CDR2 sequences are DFQATT and SNEGSKA (reference sequence). The CDR3 has 14 residues. With 5 bases removed from V and 5 bases from J, the gap between germline ends came to 18 bases. This CDR3 is CSAPGQSQWETQYF. CDR3 in DNA: TGCAGTGCTCCCGGGCAGAGTCAGTGGGAGACCCAGTACTTC.

This clonotype was counted at least ten times. The chain couples TRBV12-3 or TRBV12-4 to TRBJ1-1, with D possibly TRBD1 on 6 matching bases. Between the trimmed V and J ends, which lost 2 bases and 0 bases, there was a span of 7 bases. The CDR3 runs 14 residues. The CDR3 nucleotides are TGTGCCAGCAGTTTACAGGGGATGAACACTGAAGCTTTCTTT. It encodes CASSLQGMNTEAFF.

This clonotype came up many times. The V gene is TRBV12-3 or TRBV12-4, the J gene TRBJ2-7; D remains unclear. The CDR3 runs 13 residues. V was clipped by 1 base and J by 3 bases, with 7 bases between them. Here the CDR3 reads CASSLGPIYEQYF. Here the CDR3 DNA reads TGTGCCAGCAGTTTAGGGCCAATCTACGAGCAGTACTTC.

This clonotype was recorded many times. V and J are TRBV5-1 and TRBJ2-5; D gene uncertain. The CDR3 length is 14 residues. From germline, CDR1 is SGHRS and CDR2 YFSETQ. Trimming pared 5 bases from V and 3 bases from J, leaving 14 bases between. The CDR3 sequence: CASSSRTYEETQYF. In DNA, the CDR3 is TGCGCCAGCAGTTCGAGGACCTACGAAGAGACCCAGTACTTC.

This clonotype was counted at least ten times. The genes are TRBV7-3 and TRBJ2-3; D not certain. The germline V gene has CDR1 SGHTA and CDR2 FQGTGA. V lost 5 bases to trimming and J lost 4 bases, with 16 bases between them. The CDR3 is made up of 15 amino acids. CDR3 nucleotides: TGTGCCAGCAGCGTAGACCGAAGTAGTCCAGATACGCAGTATTTT. This codes for CASSVDRSSPDTQYF.

This clonotype has a count of ten or more. This chain joins TRBV20-1 and TRBJ2-7; tentatively, D is TRBD1 (5 bases). The CDR3 loop spans 13 amino acids. The V gene's germline CDR1 is DFQATT and CDR2 SNEGSKA (reference sequence). The ends were cut back, 6 bases at V and 5 bases at J, with 17 bases in the middle. Here the CDR3 DNA reads TGCAGTGCAAATTCAAGGGGTTTGAACGAGCAGTACTTC. As protein: CSANSRGLNEQYF.